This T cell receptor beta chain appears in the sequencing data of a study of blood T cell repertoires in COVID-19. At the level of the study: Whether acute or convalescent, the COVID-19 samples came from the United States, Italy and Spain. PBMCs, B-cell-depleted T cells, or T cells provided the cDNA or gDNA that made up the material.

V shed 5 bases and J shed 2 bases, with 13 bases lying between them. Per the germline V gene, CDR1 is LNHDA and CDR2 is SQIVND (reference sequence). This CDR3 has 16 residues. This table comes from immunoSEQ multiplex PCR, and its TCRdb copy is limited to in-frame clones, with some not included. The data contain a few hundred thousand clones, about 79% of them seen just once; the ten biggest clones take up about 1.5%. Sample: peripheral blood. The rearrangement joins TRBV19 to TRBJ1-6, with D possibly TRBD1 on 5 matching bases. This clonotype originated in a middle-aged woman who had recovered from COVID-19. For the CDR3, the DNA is TGTGCCAGTAGTGAACGGGGGACGGCCTATAATTCACCCCTCCACTTT. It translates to CASSERGTAYNSPLHF.